This T cell receptor beta chain was identified during a study of beta chain features in type 1 diabetes. Study background: Patient and healthy donor groups were alike in age, gender and cell yields. Study-level findings and limits: Relative to healthy donors, patients appeared to have naive, central memory and Treg TCRB repertoires that were more similar. Type 1 diabetes patients showed fewer insertions and more deletions at VDJ junctions. In every one of the four CD4+ subsets, TCRB CDR3s were moderately but significantly shorter in Type 1 diabetes patients.

Germline CDR1 is LGHNA and CDR2 is YNFKEQ. V lost 4 bases to trimming and J lost 7 bases, with 14 bases between them. This CDR3 has 14 amino acids. This clone has a handful of counts. The antigen remains undetermined. The authors reverse transcribed all of the isolated RNA, so sequencing captured expressed TCRB transcripts. The repertoire was sequenced with immunoSEQ multiplex PCR; TCRdb's copy has only in-frame clones and lacks some. The table has under 300,000 clones, about 14% seen once. The sequenced sample was naive CD4+ T cells from blood. The V gene is TRBV4-2, the J gene TRBJ1-5; TRBD1 might be the D (5 bases). This sequence originates from a man in his thirties or forties with type 1 diabetes. CDR3 sequence: CASSPEDIGQPQHF. Here the CDR3 DNA reads TGTGCCAGCAGCCCCGAGGACATCGGGCAGCCCCAGCATTTT.